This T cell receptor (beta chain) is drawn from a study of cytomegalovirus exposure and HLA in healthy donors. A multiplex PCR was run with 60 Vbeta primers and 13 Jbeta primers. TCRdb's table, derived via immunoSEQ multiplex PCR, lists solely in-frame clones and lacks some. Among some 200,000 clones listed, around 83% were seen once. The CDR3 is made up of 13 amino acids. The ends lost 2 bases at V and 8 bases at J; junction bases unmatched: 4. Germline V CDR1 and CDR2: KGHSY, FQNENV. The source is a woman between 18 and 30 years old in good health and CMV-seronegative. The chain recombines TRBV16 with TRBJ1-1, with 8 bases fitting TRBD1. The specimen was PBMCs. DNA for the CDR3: TGTGCCAGCAGCCAAATGGACAGGGTGGAAGCTTTCTTT. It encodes CASSQMDRVEAFF.